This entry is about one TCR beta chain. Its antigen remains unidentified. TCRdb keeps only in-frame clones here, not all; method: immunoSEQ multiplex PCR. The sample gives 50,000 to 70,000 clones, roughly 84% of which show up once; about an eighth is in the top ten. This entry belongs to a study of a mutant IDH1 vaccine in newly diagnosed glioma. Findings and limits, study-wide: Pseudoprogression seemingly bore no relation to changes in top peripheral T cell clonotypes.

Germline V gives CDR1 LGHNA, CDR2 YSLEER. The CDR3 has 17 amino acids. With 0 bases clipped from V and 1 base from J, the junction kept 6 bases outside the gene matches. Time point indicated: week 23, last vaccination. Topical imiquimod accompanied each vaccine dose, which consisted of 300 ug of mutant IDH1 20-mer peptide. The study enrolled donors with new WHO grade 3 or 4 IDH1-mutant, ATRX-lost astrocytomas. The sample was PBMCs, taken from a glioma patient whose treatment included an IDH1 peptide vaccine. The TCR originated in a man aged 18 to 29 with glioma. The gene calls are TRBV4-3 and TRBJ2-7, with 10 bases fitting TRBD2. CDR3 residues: CASSQDRASGSSYEQYF. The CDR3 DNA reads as TGCGCCAGCAGCCAAGACCGGGCTAGCGGGAGTTCCTACGAGCAGTACTTC.